The rows below give T cell receptor beta chains drawn from one sample of a study of post-analysis software for immune sequencing data. TCRdb redid the calling of the PCR reads with MiXCR, one entry per CDR3 protein. The sample consists of about 460,000 distinct CDR3 sequences, less than 45% of them appearing once. Material for sequencing was blood. These receptors all stem from a girl aged 10 to 17 with multiple sclerosis. Each CDR3 is given with its conserved first and last residue. A D gene is named only where the DNA matches it firmly. Clone size is shown for a subset of rows, as once, few, many or a class of expanded clone.

d_call: -
v_call: TRBV3-1
j_call: TRBJ2-5
clone_size: -
cdr3_nt: TGTGCCAGCAGCCAACCCTTCGGGGGCGGTGAGACCCAGTACTTC
cdr3_aa: CASSQPFGGGETQYF

d_call: TRBD2
v_call: TRBV6-6
j_call: TRBJ2-7
clone_size: -
cdr3_nt: TGTGCCACTTCTACGGGGCTAGCGGGAGATTACGAGCAGTACTTC
cdr3_aa: CATSTGLAGDYEQYF

d_call: TRBD1
v_call: TRBV29-1
j_call: TRBJ2-1
clone_size: many
cdr3_nt: TGCAGCATCGGGACAGGGGTGGTAAATGAGCAGTTCTTC
cdr3_aa: CSIGTGVVNEQFF

d_call: TRBD2
v_call: TRBV7-6
j_call: TRBJ2-3
clone_size: many
cdr3_nt: TGTGCCAGCAGCTTAGGAGCGGGAGGATCTGCAGATACGCAGTATTTT
cdr3_aa: CASSLGAGGSADTQYF

d_call: -
v_call: TRBV4-2
j_call: TRBJ2-2
clone_size: -
cdr3_nt: TGTGCCAGCAGCCAAGTGATGCCCTTACGCACCGGGGAGCTGTTTTTT
cdr3_aa: CASSQVMPLRTGELFF

d_call: -
v_call: TRBV11-2
j_call: TRBJ2-1
clone_size: few
cdr3_nt: TGTGCCAGCAGCTCTAAACCCGGGACCTACAATGAGCAGTTCTTC
cdr3_aa: CASSSKPGTYNEQFF

d_call: -
v_call: TRBV4-2
j_call: TRBJ2-5
clone_size: few
cdr3_nt: TGTGCCAGCAGCCAAGATCCAGGGGAGGAGACCCAGTACTTC
cdr3_aa: CASSQDPGEETQYF

d_call: TRBD1
v_call: TRBV7-2
j_call: TRBJ2-7
clone_size: -
cdr3_nt: TGTGCCAGCAGCACAGTCCGGACAGGGGACCAGTACTTC
cdr3_aa: CASSTVRTGDQYF

d_call: -
v_call: TRBV7-2
j_call: TRBJ2-4
clone_size: -
cdr3_nt: TGTGCCAGCAGCTTAATGGCTGGGGGCATCGGGGAGTTAAACATTCAGTACTTC
cdr3_aa: CASSLMAGGIGELNIQYF

d_call: -
v_call: TRBV28
j_call: TRBJ2-5
clone_size: -
cdr3_nt: TGTGCCACCAGACAGCAAGAGACCCAGTACTTC
cdr3_aa: CATRQQETQYF

d_call: -
v_call: TRBV9
j_call: TRBJ2-7
clone_size: -
cdr3_nt: TGTGCCAGCAGCGTAGAGGACACCTCCTACGAGCAGTACTTC
cdr3_aa: CASSVEDTSYEQYF

d_call: -
v_call: TRBV6-5
j_call: TRBJ1-2
clone_size: -
cdr3_nt: TGTGCCAGCAACCGGGGGGCATTGGGCTATGGCTACACCTTC
cdr3_aa: CASNRGALGYGYTF

d_call: -
v_call: TRBV12-3/TRBV12-4
j_call: TRBJ2-1
clone_size: -
cdr3_nt: TGTGCCAGCAGTGAGACAGCGACACTCGACAATGAGCAGTTCTTC
cdr3_aa: CASSETATLDNEQFF

d_call: -
v_call: TRBV15
j_call: TRBJ2-3
clone_size: -
cdr3_nt: TGTGCCACCAGCAGAGAGGCCGGAGAGCTCACAGATACGCAGTATTTT
cdr3_aa: CATSREAGELTDTQYF

d_call: -
v_call: TRBV10-3
j_call: TRBJ2-5
clone_size: -
cdr3_nt: TGCGCCATCGCACAATTAGGGACCGAACAAGAGACCCAGTACTTC
cdr3_aa: CAIAQLGTEQETQYF

d_call: -
v_call: TRBV7-9
j_call: TRBJ1-2
clone_size: once
cdr3_nt: TGTGCCAGCAGCTTAGCGGAGACAGGAGGCTATGGCTACACCTTC
cdr3_aa: CASSLAETGGYGYTF

d_call: TRBD2
v_call: TRBV20-1
j_call: TRBJ2-7
clone_size: -
cdr3_nt: TGCAGTGCTACGGGACTAGCGGGAGGGAATTACGAGCAGTACTTC
cdr3_aa: CSATGLAGGNYEQYF

d_call: TRBD1
v_call: TRBV4-1
j_call: TRBJ1-1
clone_size: -
cdr3_nt: TGCGCCAGCAGCCAAGACCAGGGACAGAACATGAACACTGAAGCTTTCTTT
cdr3_aa: CASSQDQGQNMNTEAFF

d_call: -
v_call: TRBV3-1
j_call: TRBJ1-2
clone_size: -
cdr3_nt: TGTGCCAGCAGCCAAGTTCCGAAATATGGCTACACCTTC
cdr3_aa: CASSQVPKYGYTF

d_call: TRBD2
v_call: TRBV5-1
j_call: TRBJ2-7
clone_size: -
cdr3_nt: TGCGCCAGCAGCAAGGATAGCGGGAGGACGTCCTACGAGCAGTACTTC
cdr3_aa: CASSKDSGRTSYEQYF

d_call: -
v_call: TRBV29-1
j_call: TRBJ2-7
clone_size: many
cdr3_nt: TGCAGCGCGTACCCCGGGGAGGACTACGAGCAGTACTTC
cdr3_aa: CSAYPGEDYEQYF

d_call: TRBD2
v_call: TRBV20-1
j_call: TRBJ2-7
clone_size: -
cdr3_nt: TGCAGTGCTAGCTTAGCGGGAGTGTCCTACATTGAGCAGTACTTC
cdr3_aa: CSASLAGVSYIEQYF

d_call: -
v_call: TRBV7-2
j_call: TRBJ2-5
clone_size: -
cdr3_nt: TGTGCCAGCAGCTCCGTAGCACAGGAGACCCAGTACTTC
cdr3_aa: CASSSVAQETQYF

d_call: TRBD2
v_call: TRBV20-1
j_call: TRBJ2-7
clone_size: -
cdr3_nt: TGCAGTGCTAGAAACTTGCTAGCGGGCCCCTTCTCCTACGAGCAGTACTTC
cdr3_aa: CSARNLLAGPFSYEQYF

d_call: -
v_call: TRBV10-3
j_call: TRBJ2-3
clone_size: -
cdr3_nt: TGTGCCTCCAGCCGGACGGTCGAGCGGGATACGCAGTATTTT
cdr3_aa: CASSRTVERDTQYF

d_call: TRBD2
v_call: TRBV20-1
j_call: TRBJ2-1
clone_size: -
cdr3_nt: TGCAGTGCTAGAGGGGGGCCTAGCGGGGTCAATGAGCAGTTCTTC
cdr3_aa: CSARGGPSGVNEQFF

d_call: -
v_call: TRBV5-1
j_call: TRBJ2-3
clone_size: few
cdr3_nt: TGCGCCAGCAGCTTTAGTGATTTGGACACAGATACGCAGTATTTT
cdr3_aa: CASSFSDLDTDTQYF

d_call: TRBD1
v_call: TRBV7-2
j_call: TRBJ2-1
clone_size: -
cdr3_nt: TGTGCCAGCAGCCTTCCGGGACAGCGCCTCAATGAGCAGTTCTTC
cdr3_aa: CASSLPGQRLNEQFF

d_call: -
v_call: TRBV6-6
j_call: TRBJ2-7
clone_size: -
cdr3_nt: TGTGCCAGCAGTCACTCGAGGAGCTCCTACGAGCAGTACTTC
cdr3_aa: CASSHSRSSYEQYF

d_call: TRBD1
v_call: TRBV4-1
j_call: TRBJ1-1
clone_size: few
cdr3_nt: TGCGCCAGCAGCCCTTCAGGGGGCGAGGAAGCTTTCTTT
cdr3_aa: CASSPSGGEEAFF

d_call: -
v_call: TRBV7-9
j_call: TRBJ2-4
clone_size: few
cdr3_nt: TGTGCCAGCAGCCCAGGTCGATTTGCCAAAAACATTCAGTACTTC
cdr3_aa: CASSPGRFAKNIQYF

d_call: -
v_call: TRBV28
j_call: TRBJ1-1
clone_size: many
cdr3_nt: TGTGCCAGCAGCCAAGGGACGGCGAACACTGAAGCTTTCTTT
cdr3_aa: CASSQGTANTEAFF

d_call: -
v_call: TRBV7-6
j_call: TRBJ2-7
clone_size: few
cdr3_nt: TGTGCCAGCAGCTTAGCGAAAAACTTTTACGAGCAGTACTTC
cdr3_aa: CASSLAKNFYEQYF

d_call: -
v_call: TRBV4-3
j_call: TRBJ2-7
clone_size: -
cdr3_nt: TGCGCCAGCAGCCAATTCAAGGGCTACGAGCAGTACTTC
cdr3_aa: CASSQFKGYEQYF

d_call: -
v_call: TRBV9
j_call: TRBJ2-1
clone_size: -
cdr3_nt: TGTGCCAGCAGCCGATCTAGAAACAATGAGCAGTTCTTC
cdr3_aa: CASSRSRNNEQFF

d_call: -
v_call: TRBV7-8
j_call: TRBJ1-1
clone_size: -
cdr3_nt: TGTGCCAGCAGCTTAGAAGCCGCCGGGGTGAACACTGAAGCTTTCTTT
cdr3_aa: CASSLEAAGVNTEAFF

d_call: -
v_call: TRBV18
j_call: TRBJ2-4
clone_size: few
cdr3_nt: TGTGCCAGCTCACCAGGCGTTTTGGGGGAAAACATTCAGTACTTC
cdr3_aa: CASSPGVLGENIQYF

d_call: TRBD2
v_call: TRBV20-1
j_call: TRBJ2-5
clone_size: -
cdr3_nt: TGCAGTGCGAGGACTAGCGGGAGGGGCTACCAAGAGACCCAGTACTTC
cdr3_aa: CSARTSGRGYQETQYF

d_call: TRBD2
v_call: TRBV4-2
j_call: TRBJ2-3
clone_size: -
cdr3_nt: TGTGCCAGCAGCCAAGATGTCGGCAGCGGGAGGGCCTTAGATACGCAGTATTTT
cdr3_aa: CASSQDVGSGRALDTQYF

d_call: -
v_call: TRBV7-3
j_call: TRBJ2-1
clone_size: -
cdr3_nt: TGTGCCAGCAGCTTCGGCCCCGCCGGGAATGAGCAGTTCTTC
cdr3_aa: CASSFGPAGNEQFF